This T cell receptor beta chain derives from a study of T cell responses to AZD1222 COVID-19 vaccine. Only in-frame clones appear in the TCRdb table, and some are missing; sequencing was by immunoSEQ multiplex PCR. This table has roughly 150,000 clones, about 94% appearing once. Trimming removed 0 bases from V and 7 bases from J; junction bases left unmatched: 3. This CDR3 is built from 14 residues. The germline V gene encodes CDR1 LGHNA and CDR2 YNFKEQ. With respect to this clone: The target antigen is unknown.

The study's findings and limits: Increases in Spike-specific TCR breadth and depth were seen after two AZD1222 doses. Variant regions that are unmutated are reportedly the target of nearly half of spike-specific TCRs.

Sequences were derived from peripheral blood, sampled on day 0 of AZD1222 vaccination. The chain has TRBV4-2 and TRBJ1-5; 7 bases are shared with TRBD1. The TCR sequence derives from an adult in good health. The DNA of the CDR3 is TGTGCCAGCAGCCAAGAGAGAGGGGGCCAGCCCCAGCATTTT. Protein product: CASSQERGGQPQHF.